The entry that follows covers one TCR beta chain sequence. The antigen is not known. Germline V gives CDR1 SGHNT, CDR2 YENEEA. This CDR3 has 15 residues. Trimming shortened V by 3 bases and J by 6 bases, and 12 bases separated the two germline ends. The sample is drawn from a study of T cell repertoires in aging, cancer and after chemotherapy. Turning to the study itself: Glioblastoma patients receiving temozolomide-based therapy gave paired samples before and after chemotherapy. General study points: Loss of evenness, beyond lost richness, contributed to age-related TCR diversity decline in cancer patients. No conclusions about immunological memory after chemotherapy can be drawn from the repertoire data. In each cancer cohort, median generation probability increased across chemotherapy, suggesting thymic output rebounded.

Amplification of TCR beta used genomic DNA extracted from peripheral blood. A mixed TRB-A/B primer pool amplified rearranged TRB by multiplex touch-down PCR. TCRdb reprocessed the multiplex PCR reads via MiXCR and lists one record per CDR3 protein. The top ten clones hold approximately 37% of a sample with more than 950 distinct CDR3 sequences, around 20% of them seen once. The sample taken for sequencing was blood. The sequence came from a human donor with a solid tumor. This sequence joins TRBV11-3 and TRBJ1-6; D possibly corresponds to TRBD1 (6 bases). CDR3 region: CASSLEGGFNSPLHF. In DNA, the CDR3 is TGTGCCAGCAGCTTGGAAGGGGGGTTTAATTCACCCCTCCACTTT.